This TCR beta chain came from a study of blood T cell repertoires in COVID-19 (dated by TCRdb to the early 2020s). Regarding the research as a whole: Collaborator samples came from the United States, Italy and Spain and covered acute and convalescent phases of COVID-19. The prospective study material was composed of cDNA or gDNA derived from T cells, B-cell-depleted T cells, or PBMCs. The repertoires were released in a freely available public database meant as a resource for research on the immune response to SARS-CoV-2. Where available, HLA class I and class II types were taken from metadata supplied by the sample provider and were not determined by assay-based typing. Subjects who had been exposed to COVID-19, were actively infected with it, or had recovered from it provided the deeply sampled blood TCRbeta repertoires that made up the dataset. Samples were obtained from the ongoing ImmuneRACE study (first 160 participants) and from some 1,200 subjects provided by 6 global collaborators. Sample metadata almost always included a de-identified subject ID, COVID-19 status, age in years and sex. Study-wide findings and limitations: The quantity of clinical and demographic metadata differed by source and by participant and was supplied without curation.

Note on this clone: There is no known antigen for this receptor. No clone much larger than this one lies a single base away; base qualities are absent.

The immunoSEQ Assay, a bias-controlled multiplex PCR, was used to amplify TCRbeta CDR3 regions from genomic DNA. The original pipeline was this. The number of nucleated cells in each sample was estimated from the amplification of reference gene primers within the assay. Sequence reads were collapsed and filtered to measure the absolute abundance of every unique TCRbeta CDR3 rearrangement. For each sample, productive Simpson clonality was calculated by taking the square root of Simpson's diversity index across productive rearrangements. TCRdb holds this immuneACCESS table with in-frame rearrangements only. Some clones are missing; in checked studies, unresolved V genes explain under half, and the rest has no known cause. V and J calls and clone size are given by that table; D and trimming were obtained from the DNA. The sample contains about 180,000 clones, roughly 80% of them found a single time. Approximately 1.4% of the sample rests with the top ten.

There are 15 amino acids in the CDR3, from cysteine to phenylalanine inclusive. The CDR3 DNA has 45 bases and is translated from base 1. CDR1 and CDR2 (SGHNT, YENEEA) derive from the germline V gene. The junction carries 14 bases between V and J, which are trimmed by 5 bases and 1 base respectively. Each collaborating institution followed its own protocols to collect whole blood in K2EDTA tubes. Collaborator samples were shipped for TCRbeta analysis as frozen whole blood, isolated PBMCs, or DNA extracted from either sample type. The sample taken for sequencing was peripheral blood. The chain was built from TRBV11-3 and TRBJ1-1, with the D gene uncertain. This clonotype was obtained from a human donor in a cohort sampled during active COVID-19. For the CDR3, the sequence is CASSASGIGNTEAFF. The sequenced DNA is TGTGCCAGCAGCGCCTCTGGCATTGGGAACACTGAAGCTTTCTTT.